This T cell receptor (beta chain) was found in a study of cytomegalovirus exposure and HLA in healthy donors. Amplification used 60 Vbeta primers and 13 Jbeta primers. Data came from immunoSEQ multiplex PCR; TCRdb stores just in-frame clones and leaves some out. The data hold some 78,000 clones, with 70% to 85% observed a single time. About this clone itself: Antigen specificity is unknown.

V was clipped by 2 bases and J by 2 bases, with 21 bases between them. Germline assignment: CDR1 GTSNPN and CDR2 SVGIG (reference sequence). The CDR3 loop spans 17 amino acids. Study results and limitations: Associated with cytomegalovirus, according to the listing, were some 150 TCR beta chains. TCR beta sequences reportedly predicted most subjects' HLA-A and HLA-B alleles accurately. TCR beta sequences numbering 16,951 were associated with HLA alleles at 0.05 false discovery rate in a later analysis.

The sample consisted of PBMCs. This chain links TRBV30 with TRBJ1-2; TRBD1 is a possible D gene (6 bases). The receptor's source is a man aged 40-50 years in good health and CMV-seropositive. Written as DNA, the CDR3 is TGTGCCTGGAGTCCTTCCGGGACACACTCTCGGAACTATGGCTACACCTTC. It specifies CAWSPSGTHSRNYGYTF.